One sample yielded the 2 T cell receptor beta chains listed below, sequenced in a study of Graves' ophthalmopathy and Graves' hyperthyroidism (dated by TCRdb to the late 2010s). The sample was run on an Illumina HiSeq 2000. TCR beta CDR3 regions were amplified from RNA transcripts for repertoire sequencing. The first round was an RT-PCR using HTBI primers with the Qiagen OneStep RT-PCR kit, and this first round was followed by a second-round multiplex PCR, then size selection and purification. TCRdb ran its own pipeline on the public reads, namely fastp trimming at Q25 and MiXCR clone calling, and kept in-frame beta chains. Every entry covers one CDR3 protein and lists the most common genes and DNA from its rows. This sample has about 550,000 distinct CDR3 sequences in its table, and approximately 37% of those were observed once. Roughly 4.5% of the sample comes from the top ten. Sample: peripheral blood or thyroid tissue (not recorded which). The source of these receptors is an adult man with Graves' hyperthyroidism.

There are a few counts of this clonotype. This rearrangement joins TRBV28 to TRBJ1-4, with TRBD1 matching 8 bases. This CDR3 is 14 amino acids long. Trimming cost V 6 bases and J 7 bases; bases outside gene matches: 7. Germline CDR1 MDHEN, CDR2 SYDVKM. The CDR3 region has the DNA TGTGCCAGCAGATGGGGGACAGGTTCTGAAAAACTGTTTTTT. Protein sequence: CASRWGTGSEKLFF.

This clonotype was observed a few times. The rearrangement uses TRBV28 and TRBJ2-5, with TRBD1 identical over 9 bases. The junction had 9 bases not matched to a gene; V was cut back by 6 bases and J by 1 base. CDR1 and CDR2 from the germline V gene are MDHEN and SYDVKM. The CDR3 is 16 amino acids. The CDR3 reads CASSSTGQGFQETQYF. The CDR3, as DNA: TGTGCCAGCAGCTCTACGGGACAGGGCTTCCAAGAGACCCAGTACTTC.